Shown below are 9 T cell receptor beta chains from a single sample sequenced in a study of T cells in Graves' hyperthyroidism and ophthalmopathy. The CDR3 regions of TCR beta were amplified from RNA transcripts. HTBI primers were the set used in a first-round RT-PCR of the TCR CDR3. A single record per CDR3 protein comes from TCRdb applying MiXCR to the multiplex PCR reads. The profile covers hundreds of thousands of distinct CDR3 sequences, with 14% appearing a single time and 10% taken by the ten largest. The sequenced sample was blood. The receptor source for this set is a woman between 18 and 29 years old with Graves' hyperthyroidism.

This clonotype was recorded many times. V gene TRBV27 combines with J gene TRBJ1-5; tentatively, D is TRBD1 (6 bases). Germline-derived CDR1 and CDR2 are MNHEY and SMNVEV (reference sequence). This CDR3 has 15 residues. The germline V and J ends were trimmed by 5 bases and 7 bases, with 18 bases remaining between them. Here the CDR3 reads CASSPQLQGTQPQHF. The CDR3 DNA reads TGTGCCAGCAGTCCGCAACTCCAGGGGACGCAGCCCCAGCATTTT.

This clonotype was observed many times. The chain couples TRBV28 to TRBJ2-7; TRBD2 aligns across 11 bases. The CDR3 covers 13 residues. In germline, CDR1 is MDHEN, CDR2 SYDVKM. Losses at the gene ends were 10 bases for V and 2 bases for J; bases not matched to a gene: 4. The CDR3 bases are TGTGCCACCCTGACTAGCGGGACCTACGAGCAGTACTTC. This codes for CATLTSGTYEQYF. Filled out from reference TRBV28 and TRBJ2-7, the complete variable domain reads DVKVTQSSRYLVKRTGEKVFLECVQDMDHENMFWYRQDPGLGLRLIYFSYDVKMKEKGDIPEGYSVSREKKERFSLILESASTNQTSMYLCATLTSGTYEQYFGPGTRLTVT.

This clonotype was counted a few times. The chain links TRBV14 to TRBJ2-1; D not certain. Germline-derived CDR1 and CDR2 are SGHDN and FVKESK. V lost 4 bases and J 2 bases, leaving 9 bases between the germline ends. CDR3 length: 14 residues. The CDR3 sequence: CASSPFSPYNEQFF. For the CDR3, the DNA is TGTGCCAGCAGCCCGTTCAGCCCCTACAATGAGCAGTTCTTC.

The chain uses TRBV7-9 and TRBJ2-3; D call uncertain. This CDR3 is built from 16 residues. With 5 bases removed from V and 0 bases from J, the gap between germline ends came to 15 bases. Germline V CDR1 and CDR2: SEHNR, FQNEAQ (reference sequence). The DNA for the CDR3 is TGTGCCAGCAGCCACCCGTTGCAGGAAAGCACAGATACGCAGTATTTT. Its protein is CASSHPLQESTDTQYF. Combining the CDR3 with reference TRBV7-9 and TRBJ2-3 gives the whole variable domain DTGVSQNPRHKITKRGQNVTFRCDPISEHNRLYWYRQTLGQGPEFLTYFQNEAQLEKSRLLSDRFSAERPKGSFSTLEIQRTEQGDSAMYLCASSHPLQESTDTQYFGPGTRLTVL.

This clonotype has ten or more counts. This chain connects TRBV7-2 to TRBJ2-1; unclear D gene. The length of the CDR3 is 13 residues. Trimming left V 3 bases short and J 6 bases short, with 9 bases between. Germline V gene data show CDR1 as SGHTA and CDR2 as FQGNSA. This chain's CDR3 is CASSFKGINEQFF. The CDR3 nucleotides read TGTGCCAGCAGCTTCAAGGGTATCAATGAGCAGTTCTTC.

The rearrangement links TRBV6-2 or TRBV6-3 to TRBJ2-5; no definite D call. Trimming left V 0 bases short and J 2 bases short, with 10 bases between. In germline, CDR1 is MNHEY, CDR2 SVGEGT. The CDR3 spans 15 residues. In DNA form, the CDR3 reads TGTGCCAGCAGTTACTCGAGCAGAGCTCAAGAGACCCAGTACTTC. This translates into CASSYSSRAQETQYF.

CDR3 residues: CASSLGLVRPNEKLFF. CDR3 nucleotide sequence: TGTGCCAGCAGCTTAGGATTGGTCAGACCTAATGAAAAACTGTTTTTT. V is TRBV7-2 and J is TRBJ1-4; D remains unclear. The CDR3 runs 16 residues. Germline V gene sequence: CDR1 SGHTA, CDR2 FQGNSA. V was shortened by 1 base and J by 3 bases, with 12 bases between the two germline ends.

The rearrangement links TRBV25-1 to TRBJ1-6; TRBD1 agrees at 7 bases. Germline V gives CDR1 MGHDK, CDR2 SYGVNS. J lost 2 bases, V lost 10 bases, and 2 bases had no gene match. The CDR3 totals 13 residues. The CDR3 protein is CATGQAYNSPLHF. For the CDR3, the DNA is TGTGCCACCGGACAGGCCTATAATTCACCCCTCCACTTT.

The rearrangement links TRBV6-1 to TRBJ2-1; TRBD2 matches 14 bases. The CDR3 length is 16 residues. Germline CDR1 MNHNS, CDR2 SASEGT. V lost 0 bases to trimming and J lost 8 bases; unmatched junction nucleotides: 3. The CDR3 protein is CASSEAGLAGADEQFF. The CDR3 coding sequence is TGTGCCAGCAGTGAAGCGGGACTAGCGGGAGCCGATGAGCAGTTCTTC.